One and the same sample provided the 27 T cell receptor beta chains below, sequenced in a study of beta chain features in type 1 diabetes. The entirety of the isolated RNA underwent reverse transcription, so expressed TCRB transcripts were sequenced. Repertoires were generated with immunoSEQ multiplex PCR, while TCRdb's copy carries only in-frame clones and drops some. Of approximately 380,000 clones listed, less than 15% are singletons. The specimen was naive CD4+ T cells from blood. The receptors here all came from a woman between 18 and 30 years old in good health.

This clone showed up just a few times. This chain uses TRBV14 with TRBJ1-2; tentatively, D is TRBD1 (5 bases). The V end lost 4 bases, the J end lost 4 bases, and 16 bases lay between the germline ends. Germline CDR1 is SGHDN and CDR2 is FVKESK. This CDR3 contains 15 residues. The CDR3 reads CASSPRQRNSYGYTF. In DNA form, the CDR3 reads TGTGCCAGCAGCCCGCGACAGAGGAACTCCTATGGCTACACCTTC.

This chain connects TRBV4-1 to TRBJ2-1, with TRBD2 matching 14 bases. The CDR3 is 16 amino acids. V lost 1 base and J lost 10; bases outside the gene matches: 6. CDR1 is MGHRA and CDR2 is YSYEKL in the germline V gene. CDR3 residues: CASSQAGLAGAKEQFF. Here the CDR3 DNA reads TGCGCCAGCAGCCAAGCGGGACTAGCGGGAGCCAAAGAGCAGTTCTTC.

The rearrangement uses TRBV5-4 and TRBJ2-3, with 8 bases that match TRBD2. Trimming at V came to 3 bases and at J to 1 base, leaving 4 bases not matched to a gene. CDR3 length: 15 amino acids. Germline V CDR1 and CDR2: SGHNT, YYREEE (reference sequence). The CDR3 sequence is CASSSTSGGTDTQYF. In DNA form, the CDR3 reads TGTGCCAGCAGCTCCACTAGCGGAGGCACAGATACGCAGTATTTT. Filled out from reference TRBV5-4 and TRBJ2-3, the complete variable domain reads ETGVTQSPTHLIKTRGQQVTLRCSSQSGHNTVSWYQQALGQGPQFIFQYYREEENGRGNFPPRFSGLQFPNYSSELNVNALELDDSALYLCASSSTSGGTDTQYFGPGTRLTVL.

The chain joins TRBV25-1 to TRBJ2-3, with 8 bases lining up with TRBD2. V shed 5 bases, J shed 3 bases, and the junction held 10 bases outside the gene matches. The CDR3 loop spans 16 amino acids. Germline assignment: CDR1 MGHDK and CDR2 SYGVNS. CDR3: CASSRGGAGGTDTQYF. The DNA of the CDR3 is TGTGCCAGCAGTCGGGGCGGGGCGGGAGGAACAGATACGCAGTATTTT.

This clone was seen more than once but under ten times. This chain links TRBV6-5 with TRBJ1-4; the D gene is possibly TRBD1 (5 bases). The germline gives CDR1 MNHEY, CDR2 SVGAGI. The CDR3 covers 14 residues. V lost 4 bases and J lost 8, with 14 bases in between. The CDR3 coding sequence is TGTGCCAGCAGTTGGGACCAGCGGGAGGAAAAACTGTTTTTT. Translated, it gives CASSWDQREEKLFF.

This clone was detected only a few times. J is TRBJ2-7 and V is TRBV28; D might be TRBD1 (5 bases). V was pared by 7 bases and J by 5 bases, with 12 bases between. CDR3 length: 12 residues. Germline V gene data show CDR1 as MDHEN and CDR2 as SYDVKM. The CDR3 region is CASTPWGNEQYF. The CDR3 coding sequence is TGTGCCAGCACCCCCTGGGGCAACGAGCAGTACTTC.

This clone came up a few times. The rearrangement joins TRBV13 to TRBJ2-7; D unclear. This CDR3 comprises 11 residues. V lost 6 bases and J lost 0, with 3 bases in between. CDR1 is PRHDT, CDR2 FYEKMQ, per germline (reference sequence). The CDR3 nucleotides are TGTGCCAGCAGTCGCTCCTACGAGCAGTACTTC. Amino acids: CASSRSYEQYF.

The J gene is TRBJ1-5, the V gene TRBV20-1; tentatively, D is TRBD1 (6 bases). This CDR3 is 11 amino acids long. Per germline, CDR1 DFQATT and CDR2 SNEGSKA (reference sequence). V lost 6 bases to trimming and J lost 5 bases, with 8 bases between them. The CDR3 loop reads CSAPGDQPQHF. The CDR3 DNA reads TGCAGTGCGCCAGGGGATCAGCCCCAGCATTTT.

This chain uses TRBV18 with TRBJ2-1, with 14 bases that match TRBD2. The CDR3 extends over 16 amino acids. From germline, CDR1 is KGHSH and CDR2 LQKENI. J was trimmed by 9 bases and V by 3 bases; bases with no gene match: 7. The CDR3 here is CASSPLGLAGDSEQFF. In DNA, the CDR3 is TGTGCCAGCTCACCCCTGGGACTAGCGGGAGACAGTGAGCAGTTCTTC.

CDR3 bases: TGTGCCAGCAGCCTCCAGAGACTAGCGGGAGTTTATGAGCAGTTCTTC. Protein: CASSLQRLAGVYEQFF. This sequence joins TRBV4-2 and TRBJ2-1; the match to TRBD2 covers 12 bases. The V gene's germline CDR1 is LGHNA and CDR2 YNFKEQ. V lost 4 bases, J lost 8 bases, and 9 bases stayed unmatched. This CDR3 spans 16 amino acids.

This clone was detected only a few times. V gene TRBV7-2 combines with J gene TRBJ2-5; unclear D gene. CDR3 length equals 14 residues. The germline gives CDR1 SGHTA, CDR2 FQGNSA. Trimming pared 1 base from V and 3 bases from J, leaving 9 bases between. The CDR3 sequence is CASSLEFTEETQYF. The CDR3 DNA is TGTGCCAGCAGCTTAGAATTTACAGAAGAGACCCAGTACTTC.

The rearrangement uses TRBV15 and TRBJ2-1; 10 bases are shared with TRBD2. Germline V gene sequence: CDR1 LNHNV, CDR2 YYDKDF (reference sequence). This CDR3 contains 16 residues. V gave up 6 bases and J gave up 10 bases; unmatched junction bases: 15. Here the CDR3 reads CATRNKGSGRPTEQFF. The CDR3 nucleotides read TGTGCCACCAGAAACAAGGGTAGCGGGAGGCCAACGGAGCAGTTCTTC.

A few counts support this clone. The chain uses TRBV7-2 and TRBJ2-3; 7 bases line up with TRBD2. CDR1 is SGHTA and CDR2 is FQGNSA in the germline V gene. The trim removed 3 bases at V and 1 base at J, leaving 7 bases unmatched. CDR3 size: 16 residues. The CDR3 DNA reads TGTGCCAGCAGCTTCGCAGCGGGAAGGGGCACAGATACGCAGTATTTT. It encodes CASSFAAGRGTDTQYF.

This clone was detected a few times. The chain carries TRBV29-1 and TRBJ2-3; TRBD1 matches 8 bases. Germline V gene data show CDR1 as SQVTM and CDR2 as ANQGSEA. V shed 6 bases, J shed 1 base, and the junction held 3 bases outside the gene matches. This CDR3 contains 13 residues. The CDR3 region has the DNA TGCAGCGTACCGACAGGGGGCACAGATACGCAGTATTTT. Its protein product is CSVPTGGTDTQYF.

The chain links TRBV18 to TRBJ1-1; a possible D gene is TRBD1 (6 bases). CDR1 and CDR2 from the germline V gene are KGHSH and LQKENI. The CDR3 extends over 16 amino acids. V shed 4 bases and J shed 1 base, with 16 bases lying between them. The DNA for the CDR3 is TGTGCCAGCTCACTCTTGATCAGGGGACAGAACACTGAAGCTTTCTTT. Protein: CASSLLIRGQNTEAFF.

This sequence joins TRBV7-2 and TRBJ2-7, with D possibly being TRBD1 (5 bases). This CDR3 has 14 amino acids. Trimming removed 1 base at V and 4 bases at J, with 11 bases between. Germline CDR1 and CDR2: SGHTA and FQGNSA. The DNA of the CDR3 is TGTGCCAGCAGCTTAGACAGGCGAATGTACGAGCAGTACTTC. This codes for CASSLDRRMYEQYF.

V gene TRBV30 combines with J gene TRBJ1-5, with TRBD1 matching over 7 bases. Germline trimming cut 4 bases from V and 4 bases from J; bases unmatched to any gene: 10. Per the germline V gene, CDR1 is GTSNPN and CDR2 is SVGIG (reference sequence). The CDR3 spans 15 residues. The CDR3 DNA follows: TGTGCCTGGACGACAGGGCCCGGGTCGAATCAGCCCCAGCATTTT. Its protein product is CAWTTGPGSNQPQHF.

This clone was counted between two and nine times. The J gene is TRBJ2-1, the V gene TRBV5-4, with a possible D match to TRBD1 (7 bases). Germline V CDR1 and CDR2: SGHNT, YYREEE (reference sequence). V was clipped by 3 bases and J by 6 bases, with 10 bases between them. CDR3 size: 13 residues. CDR3 DNA: TGTGCCAGCAGCTCAGGGGGGCGCAATGAGCAGTTCTTC. It specifies CASSSGGRNEQFF. Using reference TRBV5-4 and TRBJ2-1 for the parts outside the CDR3, the full variable domain is ETGVTQSPTHLIKTRGQQVTLRCSSQSGHNTVSWYQQALGQGPQFIFQYYREEENGRGNFPPRFSGLQFPNYSSELNVNALELDDSALYLCASSSGGRNEQFFGPGTRLTVL.

In its sample, this clone was seen a few times. The gene calls are TRBV30 and TRBJ1-1; D unresolved. V was cut by 5 bases and J by 3 bases, with 19 bases left in between. Germline CDR1 and CDR2: GTSNPN and SVGIG (reference sequence). This CDR3 is 15 amino acids long. CDR3 nucleotides: TGTGCCTGGGGCCAGCATTTAGACATCTACACTGAAGCTTTCTTT. This codes for CAWGQHLDIYTEAFF. Complete variable domain (other parts from reference TRBV30 and TRBJ1-1): SQTIHQWPATLVQPVGSPLSLECTVEGTSNPNLYWYRQAAGRGLQLLFYSVGIGQISSEVPQNLSASRPQDRQFILSSKKLLLSDSGFYLCAWGQHLDIYTEAFFGQGTRLTVV.

This clone was counted only a few times. CDR3 DNA: TGTGCCAGCAGTGAATCCCCGGGTAAGATCGGGCAGCCCCAGCATTTT. Its protein product is CASSESPGKIGQPQHF. This chain connects TRBV25-1 to TRBJ1-5, with D uncertain. Germline V gene data show CDR1 as MGHDK and CDR2 as SYGVNS. The CDR3 has 16 residues. Trimming removed 1 base at V and 7 bases at J, with 17 bases between.

The chain links TRBV30 to TRBJ2-3, with D maybe TRBD1 (6 bases). V lost 0 bases and J lost 0, with 13 bases in between. The CDR3 loop spans 16 amino acids. Germline lookup yields CDR1 GTSNPN and CDR2 SVGIG (reference sequence). DNA for the CDR3: TGTGCCTGGAGTGTACCAGGGGCCCTCAGCACAGATACGCAGTATTTT. Translated, it gives CAWSVPGALSTDTQYF.

The chain joins TRBV27 to TRBJ2-2, with TRBD2 matching over 13 bases. The germline V gene encodes CDR1 MNHEY and CDR2 SMNVEV (reference sequence). Germline trimming cut 4 bases from V and 7 bases from J; bases unmatched to any gene: 15. The CDR3 loop spans 19 amino acids. CDR3 bases: TGTGCCAGCAGTTCTCAACTAGCGGGAGGGACAATACTCCACGGGGAGCTGTTTTTT. Translated, it gives CASSSQLAGGTILHGELFF.

The rearrangement links TRBV19 to TRBJ2-7; TRBD2 matches 9 bases. J gave up 6 bases and V 3 bases, and 6 bases lay outside the gene matches. Per germline, CDR1 LNHDA and CDR2 SQIVND (reference sequence). The CDR3 has 14 residues. Here the CDR3 reads CASSIGTSSAEQYF. CDR3 DNA: TGTGCCAGTAGTATCGGGACTAGCTCGGCCGAGCAGTACTTC.

This clone has only a few counts. V and J are TRBV2 and TRBJ2-1, with D maybe TRBD2 (6 bases). V lost 6 bases and J lost 15, with 15 bases in between. CDR1 and CDR2 (germline): SNHLY, FYNNEI. The CDR3 has 11 residues. CDR3 sequence (DNA): TGTGCCAGCAGAATGACTAGTCAGACGTTCTTC. Translating it yields CASRMTSQTFF.

The chain recombines TRBV28 with TRBJ1-2; 7 bases fit TRBD1. With 5 bases clipped from V and 4 bases from J, the junction kept 10 bases outside the gene matches. There are 15 residues in the CDR3. From germline, CDR1 is MDHEN and CDR2 SYDVKM. CDR3 sequence reads: CASSLDRAGSYGYTF. CDR3 bases: TGTGCCAGCAGTCTAGACAGGGCGGGTAGCTATGGCTACACCTTC.

J is TRBJ2-1 and V is TRBV9; TRBD1 is a possible D gene (7 bases). Germline-derived CDR1 and CDR2 are SGDLS and YYNGEE. The CDR3 runs 17 residues. The V and J ends lost 0 bases and 0 bases respectively, with 13 bases between them. For the CDR3, the DNA is TGTGCCAGCAGCGTAGCTCCAGGGGGGAGCTCCTACAATGAGCAGTTCTTC. This encodes CASSVAPGGSSYNEQFF. Together with reference TRBV9 and TRBJ2-1, the CDR3 gives the full variable domain: DSGVTQTPKHLITATGQRVTLRCSPRSGDLSVYWYQQSLDQGLQFLIQYYNGEERAKGNILERFSAQQFPDLHSELNLSSLELGDSALYFCASSVAPGGSSYNEQFFGPGTRLTVL.

This clone was seen only a few times. The chain joins TRBV18 to TRBJ1-1; a weak D match, TRBD1 (5 bases). This CDR3 is 14 amino acids long. Deletions cut 6 bases from V and 1 base from J, with 12 bases between. Germline V CDR1 and CDR2: KGHSH, LQKENI. The CDR3 sequence is CASSPGLPNTEAFF. CDR3 bases: TGTGCCAGCTCCCCGGGACTCCCGAACACTGAAGCTTTCTTT.